The T cell receptor beta chain described here comes from a study of T-cell reconstitution after alpha-beta-depleted transplantation in children. The germline CDR1 and CDR2 sequences are SQVTM and ANQGSEA. The ends lost 0 bases at V and 5 bases at J; junction bases unmatched: 6. The CDR3 contains 15 residues. This clonotype was seen at least ten times. TCRbeta library construction was performed incorporating unique molecular identifiers. TCRdb reanalysed the PCR reads using MiXCR and keeps one entry per CDR3 protein. The sample holds over 400,000 distinct CDR3 sequences, roughly an eighth seen once. This chain uses TRBV29-1 with TRBJ2-2; 7 bases are a match to TRBD1. The starting material was PBMCs from the stem cell graft donor, obtained from the stem cell graft. The TCR originated in a human donor who donated a stem cell graft to a child with combined immunodeficiency. CDR3 protein: CSVEEGTVGTGELFF. CDR3 DNA: TGCAGCGTTGAAGAAGGGACAGTAGGTACCGGGGAGCTGTTTTTT.